These 3 T cell receptor beta chains share one sample of origin, sequenced in a study of identifying expanded T cells in peripheral blood. The method was immunoSEQ multiplex PCR; TCRdb's version includes in-frame clones alone and lacks a portion of them. The sample consists of around 66,000 clones, about 87% of them appearing once. Sequencing used blood. Receptors originate from a person between 18 and 75 years old in good health.

This clone was counted a single time. The V gene is TRBV27, the J gene TRBJ2-7, with 12 bases matching TRBD1. The germline V gene encodes CDR1 MNHEY and CDR2 SMNVEV (reference sequence). CDR3 length: 18 residues. V shed 4 bases, J shed 3 bases, and the junction held 13 bases outside the gene matches. Here the CDR3 DNA reads TGTGCCAGCAGTTGGCGCCCCACCGGGACAGGGGGCGGCTACGAGCAGTACTTC. Amino acid sequence: CASSWRPTGTGGGYEQYF.

CDR3 coding DNA: TGTGCCATCAGTGGTTTATCTGCCTCCTACGAGCAGTACTTC. Amino acid sequence: CAISGLSASYEQYF. The gene calls are TRBV10-3 and TRBJ2-7, with no clear D. V dropped 4 bases and J dropped 0 bases, with 10 bases sitting between them. Germline V gives CDR1 ENHRY, CDR2 SYGVKD. This CDR3 has 14 residues.

The rearrangement uses TRBV19 and TRBJ1-4, with unresolved D. CDR1 is LNHDA, CDR2 SQIVND, per germline (reference sequence). The CDR3 is 17 amino acids. Between the trimmed V and J ends, which lost 7 bases and 0 bases, there was a span of 18 bases. CDR3 sequence reads: CASIPTGAGATNEKLFF. In DNA, the CDR3 is TGTGCCAGTATCCCGACTGGAGCCGGTGCAACTAATGAAAAACTGTTTTTT.